This TCR beta chain was found in a study of T cells in Graves' hyperthyroidism and ophthalmopathy (dated by TCRdb to between 2018 and 2020). For the wider study: Peripheral blood samples were taken at the time of initial diagnosis, prior to any treatment. To identify distinguishing TCR V-J signatures, a discovery cohort of 95 to 100 patients was used, comprising some 45 with Graves' ophthalmopathy and around 57 with stable Graves' hyperthyroidism. An independent validation cohort of under 20 hyperthyroidism patients and some 15 patients who later progressed to ophthalmopathy tested prospective prediction of ophthalmopathy. The roughly 91 discovery patients were randomly split 7:3 into training and test sets. Thyroid tissue and blood T-cell repertoires from about six Graves' hyperthyroidism patients were also compared in the study. After blood sampling, hyperthyroidism patients were treated with methimazole at a starting dose of 30 mg daily, and ophthalmopathy patients were treated with high-dose intravenous methylprednisolone. TCR Vbeta CDR3 sequencing of 135 peripheral blood samples (more than 40 ophthalmopathy, approximately 80 hyperthyroidism and roughly 17 progressor patients) is reported in the paper.

Moderately to severely active disease, a Clinical Activity Score of at least 3, a NOSPECS grade of at least 4, and a duration under 3 months were present in ophthalmopathy patients. Exclusion was applied to patients with uncontrolled infections, other autoimmune diseases, pregnancy or lactation. Diagnoses were based on clinical symptoms, serum thyroxine and TRAb, thyroid ultrasound and orbital computed tomography. PBMCs were separated from roughly 10 ml of fresh peripheral blood using Ficoll-Paque density gradient centrifugation. Trizol reagent was used to extract total RNA, and RNA quality was then checked on an Agilent 2100 Bioanalyzer. General study outcomes and caveats: Sample size was not statistically predetermined, and investigators were not blinded to group allocation. A 13 V-J signature model separated ophthalmopathy from stable hyperthyroidism, with around 88% sensitivity and 81% to 82% specificity in cross-validation and 80%/75% in testing. In validation, the model predicted progression to ophthalmopathy a median of approximately 6.3 months before onset, with approximately 68% sensitivity and roughly 79% specificity. Most expanded thyroid clonotypes (frequency above 0.001) were also detected in blood, a finding suggesting that blood repertoires may reflect thyroid immune responses.

For this clonotype: Its antigen specificity is not known. No qualities accompany the bases; no much larger clone lies one base away.

The TCR beta CDR3 regions were amplified from RNA transcripts. The first round of RT-PCR for the TCR CDR3 was performed with the HTBI primer set and the Qiagen OneStep RT-PCR kit. Libraries were constructed in a second round of multiplex PCR, after which size selection and purification were performed. Libraries were sequenced paired-end with 100 bp reads on an Illumina HiSeq2000. As for how the authors treated the data: Raw data were processed with SOAPnuke, discarding reads with adapters, uncalled bases, mean Phred below 15, or no exact constant-primer or identifier match. COPE v1.2.5 was used to merge the high-quality paired reads, and each unique nucleotide sequence was defined as a clonotype. MiTCR v1.1 was used to align the clonotypes against IMGT TRBV, TRBD and TRBJ reference segments. The analysis was restricted to V-J combinations with a frequency above 0.0001, which together covered 98% to 99.2% of the repertoires. A TCS score was defined as the ratio of F50 (clonal expansion) to E x V (chaos), with BLOSUM62-based TCRdist applied between CDR3 peptides within each V-J. Welch's t-statistics and random forest reduced roughly 530 V-J features to 10 to 15, which were used in a naive Bayes classifier (R e1071). Thyroid-blood repertoire similarity was quantified with the Morisita-Horn index. TCRdb passed the public sequencing reads through fastp at Q25 and MiXCR, retaining productive beta sequences. Rows merge per CDR3 protein into single entries with the most common DNA and genes. For this entry, the V and J calls and clone size follow TCRdb and not the study's own pipeline. Across this sample there are around 610,000 distinct CDR3 sequences, with roughly 14% seen only once. About 4% of the sample lies in the top ten.

The germline V gene supplies CDR1 SQVTM and CDR2 ANQGSEA. Taken from cysteine to phenylalanine, the CDR3 has 14 residues. Kept here is only the CDR3 DNA, which spans 42 bases and is read in frame from base 1. V and J lose 2 bases and 1 base, and a span of 11 bases separates them. This receptor chain uses TRBV29-1 and TRBJ2-5; no D gene can be assigned with confidence. Input material: blood. The TCR originated in a middle-aged woman with Graves' ophthalmopathy. The CDR3 in this case is CSVESRTVQETQYF. Read as DNA, the sequence is TGCAGCGTTGAAAGTAGGACGGTCCAAGAGACCCAGTACTTC.